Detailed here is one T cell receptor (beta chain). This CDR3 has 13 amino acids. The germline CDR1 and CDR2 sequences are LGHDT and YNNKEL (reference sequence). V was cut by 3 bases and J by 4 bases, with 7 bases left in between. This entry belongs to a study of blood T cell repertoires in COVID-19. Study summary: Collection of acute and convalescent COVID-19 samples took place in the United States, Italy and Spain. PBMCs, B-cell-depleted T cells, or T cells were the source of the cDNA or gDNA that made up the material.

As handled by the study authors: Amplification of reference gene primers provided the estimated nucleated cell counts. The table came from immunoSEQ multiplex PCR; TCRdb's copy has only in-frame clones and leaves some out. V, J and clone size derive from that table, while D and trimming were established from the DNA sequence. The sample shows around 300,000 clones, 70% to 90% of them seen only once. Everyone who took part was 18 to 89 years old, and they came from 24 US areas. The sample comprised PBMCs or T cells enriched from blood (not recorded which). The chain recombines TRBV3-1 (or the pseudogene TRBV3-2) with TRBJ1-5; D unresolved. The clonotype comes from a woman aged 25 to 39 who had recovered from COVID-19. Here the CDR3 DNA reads TGTGCCAGCAGCCAGGCTTTGAATCAGCCCCAGCATTTT. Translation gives CASSQALNQPQHF.